The 13 T cell receptor beta chains presented below share a single source sample, sequenced in a study of shared clonotypes between healthy human individuals (dated by TCRdb to 2020 to 2022). For the CD8 naive samples, CD45RO-negative cells were positively selected for CCR7, yielding a CD45RA+CCR7+ population from which TemRA cells were excluded. The library relied on the immunoSEQ multiplex PCR assay. The immuneACCESS repertoire file appears here via TCRdb, limited to in-frame rearrangements. These files lack a portion of the clones; in checked studies, under half of the deficit traces to unresolved V genes, and the cause of the others is not known. This sample has about 600,000 clones in its table, and roughly 95% of those were observed once. 0.085% to 0.11% of the sample is held by the ten biggest clonotypes. Material: naive CD8+ T cells sorted from blood. The cell subset or site label of this sample denotes: CD45RA+CCR7+. The receptors originated from a young woman in good health.

The chain uses TRBV7-8 and TRBJ2-5, with 12 bases matching TRBD2. The end of the DNA aligns better with TRBJ2-7, so the J call may be wrong. The CDR3 has 16 amino acids. The V gene's germline CDR1 is SGHVS and CDR2 FQNEAQ. CDR3 amino acids: CASSPRLAGVVYEQYF. In DNA, the CDR3 is TGTGCCAGCAGCCCCCGACTAGCGGGAGTCGTCTACGAGCAGTACTTC.

To note about this clone: The same CDR3 also results from other DNA sequences found in this sample. This chain links TRBV27 with TRBJ1-5; no reliable D call. The length of the CDR3 is 15 residues. CDR1 MNHEY and CDR2 SMNVEV come from the germline V gene (reference sequence). With 2 bases removed from V and 0 bases from J, the gap between germline ends came to 8 bases. The CDR3 nucleotides are TGTGCCAGCAGTTTAACGGGATATAGCAATCAGCCCCAGCATTTT. Its protein product is CASSLTGYSNQPQHF.

The J gene is TRBJ2-1, the V gene TRBV10-2, with 13 positions matching TRBD2. J was trimmed by 7 bases and V by 5 bases; bases with no gene match: 2. CDR3 length equals 14 residues. The germline V gene has CDR1 WSHSY and CDR2 SAAADI. In nucleotides, the CDR3 is TGCGCCAGCAGTTGGACTAGCGGGGGTAATGAGCAGTTCTTC. Protein: CASSWTSGGNEQFF.

The V gene is TRBV29-1, the J gene TRBJ2-1, with 9 nucleotides matching TRBD2. The V segment lost 6 bases and the J segment 4 bases; nucleotides outside the gene matches: 10. CDR3 size: 15 residues. Germline lookup yields CDR1 SQVTM and CDR2 ANQGSEA. CDR3 loop: CSVDSTSGEYNEQFF. CDR3 in DNA: TGCAGCGTGGACTCGACTAGCGGAGAATACAATGAGCAGTTCTTC.

The V call is TRBV27, the J call TRBJ2-2, with D perhaps matching TRBD2 (5 bases). Germline CDR1 reads MNHEY; CDR2 reads SMNVEV (reference sequence). The V end was cut by 6 bases, the J end by 2 bases, with 16 bases between. This CDR3 is 16 amino acids long. CDR3 DNA: TGTGCCAGCAGAACACTTGGACTGCTTAACACCGGGGAGCTGTTTTTT. It is translated as CASRTLGLLNTGELFF.

The chain uses TRBV6-1 and TRBJ1-2; a weak D match, TRBD1 (6 bases). V shed 1 base and J shed 4 bases, with 16 bases lying between them. The germline V gene encodes CDR1 MNHNS and CDR2 SASEGT. This CDR3 has 16 residues. In DNA form, the CDR3 reads TGTGCCAGCAGTGAAGAAGGGAACAGGGATCCCTATGGCTACACCTTC. It is translated as CASSEEGNRDPYGYTF.

This chain links TRBV28 with TRBJ1-2; D unresolved. Germline loops: CDR1 MDHEN, CDR2 SYDVKM. V was clipped by 10 bases and J by 8 bases, with 14 bases between them. The CDR3 is 11 amino acids. For the CDR3, the DNA is TGTGCCATTCACCGTGGTGGCGGCTACACCTTC. It specifies CAIHRGGGYTF.

Here the CDR3 reads CASSFGQSNTEAFF. Here the CDR3 DNA reads TGTGCCAGCAGTTTTGGACAATCGAACACTGAAGCTTTCTTT. The rearrangement links TRBV28 to TRBJ1-1, with a tentative D call TRBD1 (5 bases). V lost 3 bases and J lost 1, with 9 bases in between. The CDR3 has 14 amino acids. The germline gives CDR1 MDHEN, CDR2 SYDVKM. The entire variable domain, with the rest obtained from reference TRBV28 and TRBJ1-1, is as follows: DVKVTQSSRYLVKRTGEKVFLECVQDMDHENMFWYRQDPGLGLRLIYFSYDVKMKEKGDIPEGYSVSREKKERFSLILESASTNQTSMYLCASSFGQSNTEAFFGQGTRLTVV.

This chain uses TRBV29-1 with TRBJ1-3; D perhaps matches TRBD1 (5 bases). Germline loops: CDR1 SQVTM, CDR2 ANQGSEA. The CDR3 consists of 13 residues. Trimming removed 0 bases from V and 8 bases from J, with 11 bases in between. This CDR3 is CSVEDRDGDTIYF. As DNA, the CDR3 is TGCAGCGTTGAAGACAGGGACGGAGACACCATATATTTT.

Here the CDR3 DNA reads TGCGCCAGCAGCTTGGGGACAGTCAATCAGCCCCAGCATTTT. This sequence encodes CASSLGTVNQPQHF. The genes are TRBV5-1 and TRBJ1-5, with a weak D call TRBD1 (6 bases). V gave up 0 bases and J gave up 3 bases, with 7 bases separating them. The CDR3 extends over 14 amino acids. CDR1 SGHRS and CDR2 YFSETQ come from the germline V gene.

This sequence joins TRBV27 and TRBJ1-1; D is unclear. Trimming took 2 bases from V and 3 from J, leaving 7 bases between them. Per germline, CDR1 MNHEY and CDR2 SMNVEV (reference sequence). This CDR3 comprises 13 residues. CDR3 nucleotide sequence: TGTGCCAGCAGTTTAGGGATTTACACTGAAGCTTTCTTT. It is translated as CASSLGIYTEAFF.

The CDR3 region is CASSDGDQPQHF. Here the CDR3 DNA reads TGTGCCAGCAGCGACGGAGATCAGCCCCAGCATTTT. The chain employs TRBV5-4 and TRBJ1-5; D ambiguous. The CDR3 loop spans 12 amino acids. Germline V gene sequence: CDR1 SGHNT, CDR2 YYREEE (reference sequence). The V end lost 4 bases, the J end lost 5 bases, and 7 bases lay between the germline ends. The full variable domain, with the rest looked up from reference TRBV5-4 and TRBJ1-5, is ETGVTQSPTHLIKTRGQQVTLRCSSQSGHNTVSWYQQALGQGPQFIFQYYREEENGRGNFPPRFSGLQFPNYSSELNVNALELDDSALYLCASSDGDQPQHFGDGTRLSIL.

In the case of this clone: The sample carries other DNA sequences with the same CDR3. The rearrangement uses TRBV6-1 and TRBJ1-2; D is unclear. The CDR3 extends over 13 amino acids. The ends were cut back, 1 base at V and 2 bases at J, with 5 bases in the middle. The V gene's germline CDR1 is MNHNS and CDR2 SASEGT. CDR3 in DNA: TGTGCCAGCAGTGAAGGAGGGAACTATGGCTACACCTTC. Amino acids: CASSEGGNYGYTF.